A single sample gave rise to the 9 T cell receptor beta chains below, sequenced in a study of T-cell reconstitution after alpha-beta-depleted transplantation in children (dated by TCRdb to the mid-2010s). Library prep was done by PCR. Sequencing instrument: Illumina HiSeq 2500. TCR libraries were prepared with molecular barcoding, using unique molecular identifiers to normalize TCRbeta repertoire quantification. TCRdb reprocessing: public reads trimmed at Q25 with fastp, clones called with MiXCR, in-frame beta chains kept. Here each entry gathers all rows of one CDR3 protein and keeps the most common genes and DNA. The sample contains 450,000 to 600,000 distinct CDR3 sequences, about a sixth of them found a single time. Jointly, the top ten make up more than 2.5% of the sample. Sample: PBMCs from the stem cell graft donor, taken from the stem cell graft. The receptors shown here come from a human donor who donated a stem cell graft to a child with acute lymphoblastic leukemia.

The chain recombines TRBV5-1 with TRBJ2-3; no clear D. Germline V gives CDR1 SGHRS, CDR2 YFSETQ. The CDR3 is 14 residues long. V was trimmed by 0 bases and J by 2 bases, leaving 7 bases between them. CDR3: CASSLALLTDTQYF. The DNA of the CDR3 is TGCGCCAGCAGCTTGGCACTTCTCACAGATACGCAGTATTTT.

A few counts support this clonotype. V gene TRBV13 combines with J gene TRBJ2-7; 12 bases are a match to TRBD2. This CDR3 comprises 16 residues. In germline, CDR1 is PRHDT, CDR2 FYEKMQ (reference sequence). The trim removed 6 bases at V and 7 bases at J, leaving 13 bases unmatched. The CDR3 DNA reads TGTGCCAGCAGACCAAGACTAGCGGGAGTAGGATGGGAGCAGTACTTC. Protein product: CASRPRLAGVGWEQYF. Combining the CDR3 with reference TRBV13 and TRBJ2-7 gives the whole variable domain AAGVIQSPRHLIKEKRETATLKCYPIPRHDTVYWYQQGPGQDPQFLISFYEKMQSDKGSIPDRFSAQQFSDYHSELNMSSLELGDSALYFCASRPRLAGVGWEQYFGPGTRLTVT.

The V call is TRBV4-1, the J call TRBJ1-1; D perhaps matches TRBD1 (6 bases). The ends were cut back, 3 bases at V and 5 bases at J, with 13 bases in the middle. The CDR3 runs 14 residues. Germline V gene lookup returns CDR1 MGHRA and CDR2 YSYEKL. DNA of the CDR3: TGCGCCAGCAGCCACGGGGGGGCGGAGACTGAAGCTTTCTTT. Protein product: CASSHGGAETEAFF.

This clonotype showed up just a few times. V usage is TRBV5-1 and J usage is TRBJ2-2; the D gene is possibly TRBD2 (6 bases). Per germline, CDR1 SGHRS and CDR2 YFSETQ. V dropped 7 bases and J dropped 3 bases, with 10 bases sitting between them. CDR3 length: 13 amino acids. The CDR3 reads CASGTFYTGELFF. CDR3 coding DNA: TGCGCCAGCGGGACTTTCTACACCGGGGAGCTGTTTTTT.

The V gene is TRBV12-5, the J gene TRBJ1-5; D possibly corresponds to TRBD1 (5 bases). The CDR3 spans 13 residues. Germline-derived CDR1 and CDR2 are LGHNT and FRNRAP. V lost 5 bases to trimming and J lost 5 bases, with 10 bases between them. The CDR3 DNA follows: TGTGCTAGTGGTCTGGGAGGGGATCAGCCCCAGCATTTT. This codes for CASGLGGDQPQHF. Supplemented by reference TRBV12-5 and TRBJ1-5, the full variable domain reads DARVTQTPRHKVTEMGQEVTMRCQPILGHNTVFWYRQTMMQGLELLAYFRNRAPLDDSGMPKDRFSAEMPDATLATLKIQPSEPRDSAVYFCASGLGGDQPQHFGDGTRLSIL.

The J gene is TRBJ1-2, the V gene TRBV7-9; no reliable D call. The CDR3 runs 12 residues. Germline assignment: CDR1 SEHNR and CDR2 FQNEAQ (reference sequence). Trimming shortened V by 5 bases and J by 5 bases, and 9 bases separated the two germline ends. CDR3 loop: CASSPPDYGYTF. CDR3 DNA sequence: TGTGCCAGCAGCCCACCGGATTATGGCTACACCTTC.

This chain uses TRBV6-1 with TRBJ2-7, with D perhaps matching TRBD1 or TRBD2 (6 bases each). Germline-derived CDR1 and CDR2 are MNHNS and SASEGT. V gave up 8 bases and J gave up 0 bases, with 14 bases separating them. The length of the CDR3 is 14 residues. The CDR3 DNA follows: TGTGCCAGCGGCGGGACACCCGACTCCTACGAGCAGTACTTC. This encodes CASGGTPDSYEQYF.

This clonotype was counted ten times or more. The chain links TRBV11-2 to TRBJ2-3; perhaps D is TRBD1 or TRBD2 (5 bases each). V gave up 4 bases and J gave up 6 bases, with 14 bases separating them. The CDR3 covers 14 residues. CDR1 SGHAT and CDR2 FQNNGV come from the germline V gene. The CDR3 loop reads CASSSGRLGDTQYF. In nucleotides, the CDR3 is TGTGCCAGCAGCTCGGGACGCCTAGGGGATACGCAGTATTTT. The full variable domain, completed using reference TRBV11-2 and TRBJ2-3, is EAGVAQSPRYKIIEKRQSVAFWCNPISGHATLYWYQQILGQGPKLLIQFQNNGVVDDSQLPKDRFSAERLKGVDSTLKIQPAKLEDSAVYLCASSSGRLGDTQYFGPGTRLTVL.

V and J are TRBV5-6 and TRBJ2-4; 9 nucleotides align to TRBD1. The ends lost 2 bases at V and 1 base at J; junction bases unmatched: 7. The germline V gene encodes CDR1 SGHDT and CDR2 YYEEEE. This CDR3 contains 17 residues. CDR3 DNA sequence: TGTGCCAGCAGCTTCTTCACAGGGGGCTGGGCCAAAAACATTCAGTACTTC. Its protein product is CASSFFTGGWAKNIQYF. Full variable domain (rest looked up from reference TRBV5-6 and TRBJ2-4): DAGVTQSPTHLIKTRGQQVTLRCSPKSGHDTVSWYQQALGQGPQFIFQYYEEEERQRGNFPDRFSGHQFPNYSSELNVNALLLGDSALYLCASSFFTGGWAKNIQYFGAGTRLSVL.